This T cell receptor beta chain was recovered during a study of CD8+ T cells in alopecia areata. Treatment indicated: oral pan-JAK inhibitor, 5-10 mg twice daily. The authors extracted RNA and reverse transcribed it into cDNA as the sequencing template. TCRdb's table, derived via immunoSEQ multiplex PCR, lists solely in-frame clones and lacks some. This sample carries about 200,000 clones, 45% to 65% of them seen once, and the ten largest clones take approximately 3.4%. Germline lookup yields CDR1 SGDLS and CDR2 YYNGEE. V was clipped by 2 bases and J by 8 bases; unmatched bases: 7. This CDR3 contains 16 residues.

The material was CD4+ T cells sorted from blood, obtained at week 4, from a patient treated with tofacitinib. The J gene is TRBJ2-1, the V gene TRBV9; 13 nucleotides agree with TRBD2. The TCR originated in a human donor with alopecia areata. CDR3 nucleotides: TGTGCCAGCAGCGTTGGACTAGCGGGGGTTGTCGATGAGCAGTTCTTC. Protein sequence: CASSVGLAGVVDEQFF.